This TCR beta chain appears in the sequencing data of a study of blood T cell repertoires in COVID-19. Study details: The study drew acute and convalescent COVID-19 samples from the United States, Italy and Spain. T cells, B-cell-depleted T cells, or PBMCs supplied cDNA or gDNA.

This table comes from immunoSEQ multiplex PCR, and its TCRdb copy is limited to in-frame clones, with some not included. This sample has roughly 27,000 clones; approximately 80% occur once, and the top ten carry 46%. Trimming took off 2 bases at V and 7 bases at J, with 12 bases between the two ends. The length of the CDR3 is 13 residues. CDR1 and CDR2 (germline): SGHDT, YYEEEE. This TCR came from a woman in her 70s with acute or convalescent COVID-19. The sample was peripheral blood. The chain employs TRBV5-6 and TRBJ2-5; maybe TRBD2 (5 bases). CDR3 in amino acids: CASSLNSGGTQYF. In DNA form, the CDR3 reads TGTGCCAGCAGCTTAAACAGCGGTGGGACCCAGTACTTC.